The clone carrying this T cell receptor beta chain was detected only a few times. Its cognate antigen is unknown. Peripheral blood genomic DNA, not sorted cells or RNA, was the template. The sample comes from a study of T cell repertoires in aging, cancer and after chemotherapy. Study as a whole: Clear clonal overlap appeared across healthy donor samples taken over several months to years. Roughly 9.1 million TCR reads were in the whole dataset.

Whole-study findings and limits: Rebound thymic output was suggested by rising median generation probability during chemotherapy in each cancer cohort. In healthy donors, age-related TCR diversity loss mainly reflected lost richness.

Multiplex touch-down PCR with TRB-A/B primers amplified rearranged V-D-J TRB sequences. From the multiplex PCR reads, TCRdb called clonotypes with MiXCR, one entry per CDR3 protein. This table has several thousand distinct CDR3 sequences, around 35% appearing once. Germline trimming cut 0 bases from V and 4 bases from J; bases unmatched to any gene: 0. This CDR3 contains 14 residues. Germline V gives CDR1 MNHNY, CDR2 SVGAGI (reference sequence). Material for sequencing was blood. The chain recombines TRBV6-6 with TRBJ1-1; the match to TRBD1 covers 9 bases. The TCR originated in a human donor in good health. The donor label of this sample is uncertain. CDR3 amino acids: CASSYSTGGTEAFF. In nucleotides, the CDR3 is TGTGCCAGCAGTTACTCGACAGGGGGCACTGAAGCTTTCTTT.